This T cell receptor beta chain was retrieved from a study of blood T cell repertoires in COVID-19. Trimming cost V 0 bases and J 6 bases, with 13 bases left between them. The CDR3 is 16 residues long. CDR1 SGHRS and CDR2 YFSETQ come from the germline V gene. Some clones are missing from TCRdb's copy, which holds only in-frame ones; the method was immunoSEQ multiplex PCR. The table lists about 180,000 clones, around nine tenths of them singletons. The chain uses TRBV5-1 and TRBJ1-6; D perhaps matches TRBD1 (6 bases). The receptor was derived from a woman between 65 and 79 years old with COVID-19, enrolled during active disease. Sequencing was performed on peripheral blood. CDR3 protein: CASSLAGGDRNSPLHF. The CDR3 coding sequence is TGCGCCAGCAGCTTGGCGGGGGGCGATCGTAATTCACCCCTCCACTTT.